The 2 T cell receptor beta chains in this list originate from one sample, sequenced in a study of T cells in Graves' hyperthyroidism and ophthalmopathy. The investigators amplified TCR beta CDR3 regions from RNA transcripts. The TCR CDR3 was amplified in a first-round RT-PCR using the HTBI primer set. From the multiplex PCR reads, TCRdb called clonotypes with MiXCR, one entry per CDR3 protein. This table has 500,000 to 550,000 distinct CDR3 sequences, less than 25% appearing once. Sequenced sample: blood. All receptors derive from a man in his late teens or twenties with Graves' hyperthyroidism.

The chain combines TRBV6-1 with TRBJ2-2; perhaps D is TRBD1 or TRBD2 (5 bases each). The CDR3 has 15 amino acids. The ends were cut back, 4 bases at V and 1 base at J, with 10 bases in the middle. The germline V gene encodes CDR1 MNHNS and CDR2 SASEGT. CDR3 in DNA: TGTGCCAGCAGTGGGGTTGGGGGGAACACCGGGGAGCTGTTTTTT. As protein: CASSGVGGNTGELFF.

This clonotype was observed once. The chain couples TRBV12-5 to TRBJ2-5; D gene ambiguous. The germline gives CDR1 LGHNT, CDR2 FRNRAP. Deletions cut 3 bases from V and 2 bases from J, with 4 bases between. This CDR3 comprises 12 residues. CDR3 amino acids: CASGFLQETQYF. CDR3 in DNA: TGTGCTAGTGGTTTTTTACAAGAGACCCAGTACTTC.